The sequence of this T cell receptor beta chain was determined in a study of regulatory T cells in long-lasting Graves disease (dated by TCRdb to about 2021). General notes on the study: Persistent Graves' disease was defined as antithyroid drug treatment for over 5 years with persistently positive TSH receptor autoantibodies. The study was registered as a clinical trial and conducted in China. A total of approximately 35 samples underwent TCR sequencing: about 13 from persistent and roughly 20 from newly diagnosed Graves' disease patients. On average, persistent Graves' disease patients in the clinical cohort had been on antithyroid drugs for about 10.3 years. Patients with persistent Graves' disease were compared with patients with newly diagnosed Graves' disease using TCR sequencing and RNA sequencing of peripheral blood.

The paper's findings and limits, for the study overall: The study examined only peripheral blood because the primary lesion, thyroid tissue, could not be accessed. More public clonotypes were shared among persistent patients (fewer than 3,000) than among newly diagnosed patients (more than 900). Compared with newly diagnosed patients, persistent Graves' disease patients had lower TCR Shannon entropy and fewer highly expanded clones, which suggests clonal expansion. Sequencing and analysis were limited to the TCR beta chain. Persistent disease showed preferential use of TRBV28, TRBJ1-2 and TRBJ2-5, whereas newly diagnosed disease favored TRBV20-1 and TRBJ2-1. The authors acknowledged the small sample size as a limitation that may reduce accuracy.

This specimen's time point label, interpreted: persistent/refractory GD, antithyroid drugs over 5 years with positive TRAb. For both TCR sequencing and RNA sequencing, RNA was extracted from PBMCs using TRIzol. Graves' disease was diagnosed according to American Thyroid Association guidelines. Patients were recruited from an endocrinology department in Xi'an, China. Each patient gave approximately 10 milliliters of peripheral blood, collected in an EDTA anticoagulant tube. PBMCs were isolated by Ficoll Paque Plus density gradient separation without further T cell sorting. RNA quality was checked with an Agilent 2100 Bioanalyzer and agarose gel, and concentration with a NanoDrop 2000. V drops 7 bases and J drops 7 bases, leaving 11 bases in between. In the germline V gene, CDR1 corresponds to MDHEN and CDR2 to SYDVKM. The CDR3, cysteine through phenylalanine, is 13 amino acids long. Just CDR3 DNA is preserved here, 39 bases in frame from base 1.

This clonotype was seen repeatedly, ten times or more. Which antigen it targets is not known. Base quality data are lacking; no much larger clone is found one base away. Preparation of the library involved multiplex PCR. Sequencing took place on an Illumina HiSeq 4000. TCR beta libraries were built with iRepertoire HTBI primers and Arm-PCR amplification of CDR3 regions. Gel purification was performed on PCR products prior to sequencing. Per the source publication's procedure: Gene usage analysis of CDR3 amino acid clonotypes used the approximately 62 TRBV and 12 to 15 TRBJ segments found across samples. COPE and FqMerger were used to merge the filtered high-quality paired reads into contigs. BLAST was used to align contigs to IMGT TRBV, TRBD and TRBJ reference genes, and CDR3 was defined according to IMGT. Any clonotype with a frequency above 0.1% was counted as a highly expanded clone. Shannon entropy served as the measure of repertoire diversity, while the Gini coefficient captured V-J evenness. Public clonotypes were defined as clonotypes shared by more than one individual. The public reads were quality trimmed at Q25 with fastp and then assembled into clones with MiXCR by TCRdb, keeping productive beta chains. Each entry is one CDR3 protein sequence, shown with its most common DNA and genes. It is TCRdb's table, rather than the study itself, that gives the V and J calls and clone size. The sample records roughly 500,000 distinct CDR3 sequences, about 22% of which are singletons. Jointly, the top ten make up approximately 14% of the sample.

Sequences were derived from peripheral blood mononuclear cells (PBMCs), sampled when the disease was refractory, from a patient treated with antithyroid drugs. This sequence was found in a female donor with Graves disease. The chain is assembled from TRBV28 and TRBJ1-6; too little of a D gene remains to name it. The DNA sequence reads TGTGCCAGCACCTTGGGAGGGAATTCACCCCTCCACTTT. The translation is CASTLGGNSPLHF.